This TCR beta chain was sequenced during a study of T cells in Graves' hyperthyroidism and ophthalmopathy. The wider study: Peripheral blood was drawn at first diagnosis, prior to all treatment.

Findings and caveats of the study: The model anticipated ophthalmopathy a median around six months pre-onset.

These patients, aged 18 to 65, had recently diagnosed hyperthyroidism lasting under 2 months. Criteria for exclusion of patients were uncontrolled infection, other autoimmune disease, pregnancy or lactation. Per the germline V gene, CDR1 is LGHNT and CDR2 is FRNRAP. This CDR3 region has 12 residues. Trimming took off 0 bases at V and 5 bases at J, with 4 bases between the two ends. TCR beta CDR3 sequences were amplified from RNA transcripts. During a first-round RT-PCR of the TCR CDR3, the HTBI primer set was used. TCRdb re-analysed the multiplex PCR reads in MiXCR, keeping a single row per CDR3 protein. Among 600,000 to 900,000 distinct CDR3 sequences listed, about 16% were seen once. This clonotype has just a few counts. Its antigen is still unknown.

This chain joins TRBV12-5 and TRBJ1-1; D is unresolved. The sequenced sample consisted of blood. The receptor was derived from a man younger than 35 with Graves' hyperthyroidism. The CDR3 loop is CASGLVRTEAFF. CDR3 in DNA: TGTGCTAGTGGTTTGGTACGAACTGAAGCTTTCTTT.